In this sample, the clone carrying this TCR beta chain turned up a few times. Its cognate antigen is unknown. This record belongs to a study of response to subunit inactivated influenza vaccine. Study-wide points: Every seasonal influenza vaccination brings in few new T cells, the authors suggested.

TCRdb itself ran the RT-PCR reads through MiXCR, one entry per CDR3 protein. The sample yields 750,000 to 850,000 distinct CDR3 sequences, about 18% seen once. The V end lost 5 bases, the J end lost 0 bases, and 11 bases lay between the germline ends. CDR1 is ENHRY and CDR2 is SYGVKD in the germline V gene. The CDR3 is 15 residues long. V and J are TRBV10-3 and TRBJ2-1; possible D gene TRBD2, 6 bases. The clonotype comes from a middle-aged man who received an inactivated influenza vaccine. Sample: PBMCs from blood, taken 5 days after vaccination. The CDR3: CAISSGRSSYNEQFF. As DNA, the CDR3 is TGTGCCATCAGTAGCGGGCGAAGCTCCTACAATGAGCAGTTCTTC.